The entry that follows covers one T cell receptor beta chain sequence. Once RNA had been extracted, it was reverse transcribed into cDNA to act as the sequencing template. Sequencing was performed with immunoSEQ multiplex PCR; in TCRdb, only in-frame clones are kept and a portion is missing. This table has 9,500 to 15,000 clones, more than 55% appearing once. These data are taken from a study of CD8+ T cells in alopecia areata. Peripheral blood samples and lesional scalp punch biopsies were obtained from alopecia areata patients. This CDR3 is 15 amino acids long. Trimming pared 2 bases from V and 0 bases from J, leaving 8 bases between. Germline V gene sequence: CDR1 MNHNS, CDR2 SASEGT.

This clonotype was sampled from a human donor with alopecia areata. Sample: skin. This chain links TRBV6-1 with TRBJ1-5; D is ambiguous. For the CDR3, the DNA is TGTGCCAGCAGTGAAAACAGTTTTAGCAATCAGCCCCAGCATTTT. It encodes CASSENSFSNQPQHF.